This entry lists 12 T cell receptor beta chains sequenced from one sample in a study of CD8 T cells in Susac syndrome. It was with random hexamers that roughly 0.5 to 1 ug RNA was reverse transcribed. One entry per CDR3 protein, called by TCRdb with MiXCR from the immunoSEQ multiplex PCR reads. The data show approximately 110,000 distinct CDR3 sequences, with approximately 95% seen just once and approximately 0.3% held by the top ten. The sequenced material came from CD8+ T cells from PBMCs. These receptor sequences come from a human donor with multiple sclerosis.

The genes are TRBV30 and TRBJ2-1; 8 bases match TRBD1. The CDR3 spans 15 residues. The V gene end was trimmed by 7 bases and the J gene end by 6 bases; junction bases not matched to a gene: 14. Germline V gene sequence: CDR1 GTSNPN, CDR2 SVGIG (reference sequence). CDR3 region: CASTLGDRIFNEQFF. The CDR3 DNA reads as TGTGCCTCTACCCTTGGGGACAGGATTTTCAATGAGCAGTTCTTC.

This chain uses TRBV13 with TRBJ2-1, with D possibly TRBD2 on 5 matching bases. CDR3 length: 16 residues. Trimming took 3 bases from V and 2 from J, leaving 14 bases between them. Germline lookup yields CDR1 PRHDT and CDR2 FYEKMQ (reference sequence). CDR3 bases: TGTGCCAGCAGCTTTGACCGGACTGGGACCTACAATGAGCAGTTCTTC. This gives the protein CASSFDRTGTYNEQFF.

The J gene is TRBJ2-1, the V gene TRBV6-2 or TRBV6-3; 7 nucleotides line up with TRBD2. The CDR3 contains 17 residues. Germline loops: CDR1 MNHEY, CDR2 SVGEGT. Losses at the gene ends were 0 bases for V and 2 bases for J; bases not matched to a gene: 7. The CDR3 reads CASSYSKRDKTYNEQFF. The CDR3 nucleotides read TGTGCCAGCAGTTACTCGAAGCGGGATAAGACCTACAATGAGCAGTTCTTC.

V gene TRBV19 combines with J gene TRBJ1-6; weak D call: TRBD1 (5 bases). Germline V gene sequence: CDR1 LNHDA, CDR2 SQIVND (reference sequence). With 5 bases removed from V and 9 bases from J, the gap between germline ends came to 14 bases. This CDR3 has 14 residues. CDR3 nucleotides: TGTGCCAGTAGTCTCCTCCTCGGGGGTTCACCCCTCCACTTT. It encodes CASSLLLGGSPLHF.

The chain links TRBV27 to TRBJ2-7; the match to TRBD1 covers 12 bases. This CDR3 region has 14 residues. The ends lost 4 bases at V and 7 bases at J; junction bases unmatched: 5. Per the germline V gene, CDR1 is MNHEY and CDR2 is SMNVEV (reference sequence). The CDR3 region has the DNA TGTGCCAGCAGTTCGGGACAGGGGGCCGGGGAGCAGTACGTC. Its protein product is CASSSGQGAGEQYV.

The count of this clonotype is one. The V gene is TRBV12-3 or TRBV12-4, the J gene TRBJ1-5, with D unclear. This CDR3 contains 13 residues. Trimming cost V 3 bases and J 2 bases, with 5 bases left between them. The chain's CDR3 is CASSFSGNQPQHF. Written as DNA, the CDR3 is TGTGCCAGCAGTTTCTCGGGCAATCAGCCCCAGCATTTT.

A single count supports this clonotype. The chain couples TRBV7-9 to TRBJ2-5; 7 nucleotides line up with TRBD1. CDR1 and CDR2 (germline): SEHNR, FQNEAQ (reference sequence). The CDR3 spans 15 residues. J lost 5 bases, V lost 2 bases, and 8 bases had no gene match. CDR3 region: CASSLRHRGWETQYF. In nucleotides, the CDR3 is TGTGCCAGCAGCTTACGCCACAGGGGTTGGGAGACCCAGTACTTC.

Of note for this clonotype: Because the CDR3's place on the DNA is in doubt, the DNA is left out and the CDR3 is given as listed by TCRdb. The chain employs TRBV5-1 and TRBJ1-5. Counting both end residues, the CDR3 totals 13 amino acids. CDR1 SGHRS and CDR2 YFSETQ come from the germline V gene. The CDR3 sequence: CASRGKAISPSIF.

This chain connects TRBV12-3 or TRBV12-4 to TRBJ2-5, with 7 bases fitting TRBD1. V shed 6 bases and J 0 bases; nucleotides not matched to a gene: 4. This CDR3 has 14 residues. This chain's CDR3 is CASREQGNQETQYF. The DNA of the CDR3 is TGTGCCAGCAGGGAACAGGGGAACCAAGAGACCCAGTACTTC.

This chain joins TRBV9 and TRBJ1-2, with D possibly being TRBD1 (6 bases). The CDR3 spans 14 residues. Germline V lookup: CDR1 SGDLS, CDR2 YYNGEE. V was cut by 0 bases and J by 6 bases, with 12 bases left in between. This CDR3 reads CASSVAGHVNGYTF. In nucleotides, the CDR3 is TGTGCCAGCAGCGTAGCGGGACACGTAAATGGCTACACCTTC.

The V and J genes are TRBV20-1 and TRBJ2-7, with 8 bases fitting TRBD1. V trimming: 0 bases; J trimming: 6 bases; junction bases outside the gene matches: 10. Germline CDR1 reads DFQATT; CDR2 reads SNEGSKA (reference sequence). The CDR3 is 15 amino acids. The CDR3 DNA follows: TGCAGTGCTAGAGATTTGGGACAGGAAGGTCCCGAGCAGTACTTC. This codes for CSARDLGQEGPEQYF.

V is TRBV24-1 and J is TRBJ2-1, with TRBD2 matching over 13 bases. This CDR3 has 13 residues. The J segment lost 6 bases and the V segment lost 10 bases, leaving 2 bases of the junction unmatched. The V gene's germline CDR1 is KGHDR and CDR2 SFDVKD. This chain's CDR3 is CATGTSGINEQFF. The CDR3 DNA reads TGTGCCACAGGGACTAGCGGGATCAATGAGCAGTTCTTC.